This T cell receptor beta chain originates from a study of T cell responses to AZD1222 COVID-19 vaccine. Study summary: Second-dose schedules of about 4 or about 12 weeks were combined.

Some clones are missing from TCRdb's copy, which holds only in-frame ones; the method was immunoSEQ multiplex PCR. The sample has 95,000 to 100,000 clones; about nine tenths are singletons. Trimming left V 1 base short and J 4 bases short, with 13 bases between. CDR3 length equals 15 residues. The germline V gene encodes CDR1 SSHAT and CDR2 FNYEAQ (reference sequence). The material was peripheral blood, obtained on day 0 of AZD1222 vaccination. The clonotype was recovered from an adult in good health. This rearrangement joins TRBV7-7 to TRBJ2-5; tentative D call: TRBD1 (6 bases). The CDR3 reads CASSLGLGAGETQYF. CDR3 sequence (DNA): TGTGCCAGCAGCTTAGGTTTGGGGGCGGGAGAGACCCAGTACTTC.